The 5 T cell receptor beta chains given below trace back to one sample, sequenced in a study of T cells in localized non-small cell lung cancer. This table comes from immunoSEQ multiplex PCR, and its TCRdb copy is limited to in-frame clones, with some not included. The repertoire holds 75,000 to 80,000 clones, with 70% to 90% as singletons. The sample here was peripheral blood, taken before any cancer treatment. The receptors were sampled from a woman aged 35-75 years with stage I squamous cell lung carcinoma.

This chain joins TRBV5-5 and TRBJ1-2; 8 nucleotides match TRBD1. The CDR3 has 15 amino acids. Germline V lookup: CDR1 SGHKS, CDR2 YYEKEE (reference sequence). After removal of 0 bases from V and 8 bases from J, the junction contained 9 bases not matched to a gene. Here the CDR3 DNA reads TGTGCCAGCAGCTTGGGGGACAGGACCAGAGGGGGCTACACCTTC. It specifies CASSLGDRTRGGYTF.

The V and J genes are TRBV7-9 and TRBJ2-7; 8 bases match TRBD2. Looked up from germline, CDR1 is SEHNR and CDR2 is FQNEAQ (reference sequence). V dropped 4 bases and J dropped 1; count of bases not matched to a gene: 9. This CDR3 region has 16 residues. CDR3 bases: TGTGCCAGCAGCTCCGGCGGGGGGCCAAGGTCCTACGAGCAGTACTTC. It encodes CASSSGGGPRSYEQYF.

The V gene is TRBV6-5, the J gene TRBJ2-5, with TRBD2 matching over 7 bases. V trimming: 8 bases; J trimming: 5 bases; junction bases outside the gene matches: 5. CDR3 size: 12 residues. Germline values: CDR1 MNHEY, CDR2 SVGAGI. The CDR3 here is CASRTSSETQYF. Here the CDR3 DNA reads TGTGCCAGCCGGACTAGTTCCGAGACCCAGTACTTC.

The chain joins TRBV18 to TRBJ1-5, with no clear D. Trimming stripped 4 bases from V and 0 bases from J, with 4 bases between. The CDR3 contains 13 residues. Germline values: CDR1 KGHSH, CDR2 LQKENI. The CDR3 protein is CASSRGSNQPQHF. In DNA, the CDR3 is TGTGCCAGCTCACGCGGTAGCAATCAGCCCCAGCATTTT.

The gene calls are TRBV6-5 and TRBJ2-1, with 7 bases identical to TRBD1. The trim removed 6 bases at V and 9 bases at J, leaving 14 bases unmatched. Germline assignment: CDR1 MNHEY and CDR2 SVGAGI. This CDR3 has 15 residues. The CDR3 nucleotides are TGTGCCAGCAGCCAGGACAGAGGGGGCCTCCGTGAGCAGTTCTTC. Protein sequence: CASSQDRGGLREQFF.